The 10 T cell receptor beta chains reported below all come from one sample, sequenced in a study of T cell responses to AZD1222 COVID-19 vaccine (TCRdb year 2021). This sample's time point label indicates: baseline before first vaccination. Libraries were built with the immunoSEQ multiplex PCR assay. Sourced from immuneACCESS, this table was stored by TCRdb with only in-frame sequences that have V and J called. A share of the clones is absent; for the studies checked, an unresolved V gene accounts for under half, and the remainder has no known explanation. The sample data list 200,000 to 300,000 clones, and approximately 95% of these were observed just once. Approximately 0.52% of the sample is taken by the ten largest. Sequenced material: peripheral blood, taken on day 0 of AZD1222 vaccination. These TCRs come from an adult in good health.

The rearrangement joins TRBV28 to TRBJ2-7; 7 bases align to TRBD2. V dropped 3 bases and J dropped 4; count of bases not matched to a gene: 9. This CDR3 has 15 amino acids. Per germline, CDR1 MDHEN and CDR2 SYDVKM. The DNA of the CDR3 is TGTGCCAGCAGTTTGGCGGGCGGGAGCTTGTACGAGCAGTACTTC. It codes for CASSLAGGSLYEQYF.

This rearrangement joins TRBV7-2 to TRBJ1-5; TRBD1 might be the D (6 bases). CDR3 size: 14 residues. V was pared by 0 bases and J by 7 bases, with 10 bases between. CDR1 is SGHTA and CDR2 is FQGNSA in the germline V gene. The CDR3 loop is CASSLAGGGQPQHF. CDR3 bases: TGTGCCAGCAGCTTAGCCGGGGGCGGGCAGCCCCAGCATTTT. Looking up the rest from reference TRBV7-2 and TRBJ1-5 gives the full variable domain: GAGVSQSPSNKVTEKGKDVELRCDPISGHTALYWYRQSLGQGLEFLIYFQGNSAPDKSGLPSDRFSAERTGGSVSTLTIQRTQQEDSAVYLCASSLAGGGQPQHFGDGTRLSIL.

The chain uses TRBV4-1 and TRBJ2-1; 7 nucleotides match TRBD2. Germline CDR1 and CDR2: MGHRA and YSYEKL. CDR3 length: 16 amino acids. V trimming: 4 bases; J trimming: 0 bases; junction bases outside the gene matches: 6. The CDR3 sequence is CASSPAGGSSYNEQFF. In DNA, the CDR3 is TGCGCCAGCAGCCCGGCGGGCGGGAGCTCCTACAATGAGCAGTTCTTC.

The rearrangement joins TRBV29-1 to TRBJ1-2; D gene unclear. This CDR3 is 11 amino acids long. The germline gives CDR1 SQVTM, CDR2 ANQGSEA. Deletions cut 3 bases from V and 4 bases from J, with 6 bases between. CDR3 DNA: TGCAGCGTTGATTTAGGCTATGGCTACACCTTC. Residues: CSVDLGYGYTF.

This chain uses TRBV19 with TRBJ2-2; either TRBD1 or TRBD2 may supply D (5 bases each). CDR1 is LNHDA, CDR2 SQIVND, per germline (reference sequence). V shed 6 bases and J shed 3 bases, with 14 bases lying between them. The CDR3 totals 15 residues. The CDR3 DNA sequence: TGTGCCAGTAGCCCCGGGACCGGGGACACCGGGGAGCTGTTTTTT. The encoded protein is CASSPGTGDTGELFF.

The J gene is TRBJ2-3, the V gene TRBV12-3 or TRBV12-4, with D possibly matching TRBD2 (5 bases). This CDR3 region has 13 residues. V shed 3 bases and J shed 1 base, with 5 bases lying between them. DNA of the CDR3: TGTGCCAGCAGTTTCGGGGGCACAGATACGCAGTATTTT. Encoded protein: CASSFGGTDTQYF.

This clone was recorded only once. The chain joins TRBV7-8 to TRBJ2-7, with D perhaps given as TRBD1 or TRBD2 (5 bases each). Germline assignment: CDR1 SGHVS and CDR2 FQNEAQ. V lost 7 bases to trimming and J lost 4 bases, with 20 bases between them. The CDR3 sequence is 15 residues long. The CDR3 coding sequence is TGTGCCAGCACCCTGGAGGCCGGGGCTAGGTACGAGCAGTACTTC. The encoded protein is CASTLEAGARYEQYF.

This CDR3 reads CASSTGTGAAGELFF. The CDR3, as DNA: TGTGCCAGCAGTACTGGGACAGGGGCGGCCGGGGAGCTGTTTTTT. The chain recombines TRBV28 with TRBJ2-2, with 10 bases fitting TRBD1. CDR3 length: 15 amino acids. Germline V lookup: CDR1 MDHEN, CDR2 SYDVKM. V shed 5 bases, J shed 6 bases, and the junction held 6 bases outside the gene matches.

CDR3 in DNA: TGTGCCAGTAGTTATAGCGGGAACTACGAGCAGTACTTC. It translates to CASSYSGNYEQYF. The chain recombines TRBV19 with TRBJ2-7; 8 bases fit TRBD2. V lost 5 bases and J lost 3; bases outside the gene matches: 3. This CDR3 comprises 13 residues. CDR1 and CDR2 (germline): LNHDA, SQIVND (reference sequence). The full variable domain, in which reference TRBV19 and TRBJ2-7 provide the parts outside the CDR3, is DGGITQSPKYLFRKEGQNVTLSCEQNLNHDAMYWYRQDPGQGLRLIYYSQIVNDFQKGDIAEGYSVSREKKESFPLTVTSAQKNPTAFYLCASSYSGNYEQYFGPGTRLTVT.

The CDR3: CASSYRGSKNIQYF. CDR3 sequence (DNA): TGTGCCAGCAGTTACCGGGGGTCCAAAAACATTCAGTACTTC. The chain has TRBV6-2 or TRBV6-3 and TRBJ2-4; possible D gene TRBD2, 6 bases. The CDR3 has 14 residues. Per germline, CDR1 MNHEY and CDR2 SVGEGT. V was shortened by 2 bases and J by 2 bases, with 7 bases between the two germline ends.